This TCR beta chain was recovered during a study of early T cells in non-severe SARS-CoV-2 infection. Tagging with unique molecular identifiers was applied to individual cDNA molecules. Via MiXCR, TCRdb re-called the 5' RACE reads, giving one row per CDR3 protein. This table has approximately 45,000 distinct CDR3 sequences, around 5.7% appearing once. This clonotype was detected only a few times. The CDR3 sequence is 14 residues long. Per germline, CDR1 MNHEY and CDR2 SMNVEV (reference sequence). The V and J ends lost 7 bases and 10 bases respectively, with 17 bases between them. V is TRBV27 and J is TRBJ1-6; no firm D call. This sequence was found in an adult who was a healthcare worker with PCR-confirmed SARS-CoV-2 infection or an uninfected control (not recorded which). Sequenced: whole blood. The CDR3 protein is CASNTVGSRSPLHF. The CDR3 DNA reads as TGTGCCAGCAACACTGTGGGGAGTAGGTCACCCCTCCACTTT.